This TCR beta chain was obtained from a study of shared clonotypes between healthy human individuals. Study observations and caveats: Shared clonotypes across all four donors exceeded non-shared ones in generation probability. Few donors limited the genetic and exposure-history diversity represented.

Tens of thousands of T cell genomes, or about 0.2 ug DNA, went into the sorted-subset replicate PCRs. Data came from immunoSEQ multiplex PCR; TCRdb stores just in-frame clones and leaves some out. Found here are 2 million to 2.5 million clones, about nine tenths of them singletons; the top ten hold more than 0.35%. From germline, CDR1 is KGHSH and CDR2 LQKENI. This CDR3 region has 14 residues. V was pared by 0 bases and J by 3 bases, with 9 bases between. In this sample, this clone turned up once. Its antigen is not identified. In the same sample, other DNA sequences code for this CDR3. The origin of this receptor is a man younger than 30 in good health. Some clones in this sample may be carry-over from other donors' samples. What was sequenced was naive CD4+ T cells from PBMCs. The subset: CD45RA+ positively selected. This chain links TRBV18 with TRBJ2-7; tentative D call: TRBD1 (5 bases). The CDR3 loop is CASSPPGQGYEQYF. The DNA for the CDR3 is TGTGCCAGCTCACCACCGGGGCAGGGCTACGAGCAGTACTTC.